These T cell receptor beta chains were read from a single sample in a study of identical twins. In TCRdb, the 5' RACE reads were re-called with MiXCR into one record per CDR3 protein. The sample lists 400,000 or so distinct CDR3 sequences, 7% to 9.5% occurring once. The sequencing input was naive T cells sorted from blood. These receptors came from a woman between 45 and 65 years old in good health. Both conserved end residues are part of each CDR3. Each record gives: J gene, D gene, V gene, clone size, CDR3 protein, CDR3 DNA. The D gene is left open where the match is weak. Expanded clones are given a class, and other clones once, few, many or no size at all.

>TRBJ2-1|TRBD1|TRBV25-1|many
CASSTGEMYNEQFF
TGTGCCAGCAGTACAGGGGAAATGTACAATGAGCAGTTCTTC
>TRBJ2-5|-|TRBV3-1|-
CASSQELAEETQYF
TGTGCCAGCAGCCAAGAATTAGCGGAGGAGACCCAGTACTTC
>TRBJ1-3|-|TRBV29-1|-
CSAKGTGAPGNTIYF
TGCAGCGCCAAGGGAACAGGAGCCCCTGGAAACACCATATATTTT
>TRBJ2-1|TRBD2|TRBV4-2|-
CASSREGAGGPGEQFF
TGTGCCAGCAGCCGGGAAGGGGCGGGAGGGCCGGGTGAGCAGTTCTTC
>TRBJ1-1|TRBD1|TRBV5-1|-
CASSLEGTGGGSTEAFF
TGCGCCAGCAGCTTGGAAGGGACAGGGGGCGGAAGCACTGAAGCTTTCTTT
>TRBJ1-1|TRBD1|TRBV12-3/TRBV12-4|many
CASSSLTGAGAEAFF
TGTGCCAGCAGTTCCCTGACAGGGGCGGGAGCTGAAGCTTTCTTT
>TRBJ2-6|-|TRBV18|few
CASSPLHESGANVLTF
TGTGCCAGCTCACCACTCCACGAGTCTGGGGCCAACGTCCTGACTTTC
>TRBJ2-5|-|TRBV5-1|many
CASSLGQGLETQYF
TGCGCCAGCAGCTTGGGGCAGGGGTTGGAGACCCAGTACTTC
>TRBJ2-3|-|TRBV6-5|-
CASSYWGTSSTDTQYF
TGTGCCAGCAGTTACTGGGGCACTTCTAGCACAGATACGCAGTATTTT
>TRBJ2-2|-|TRBV20-1|few
CSARADYNTGELFF
TGCAGTGCTAGAGCGGACTACAACACCGGGGAGCTGTTTTTT
>TRBJ2-1|TRBD2|TRBV3-1|few
CASTLWGAGGHNEQFF
TGTGCCAGCACCCTTTGGGGAGCGGGAGGACACAATGAGCAGTTCTTC
>TRBJ2-5|-|TRBV7-9|many
CASSLFTGPQETQYF
TGTGCCAGCAGCTTATTTACAGGTCCTCAAGAGACCCAGTACTTC
>TRBJ2-1|TRBD1|TRBV5-1|few
CASSLDVPGQGALSSYNEQFF
TGCGCCAGCAGCTTGGACGTTCCGGGACAGGGGGCCCTTAGCTCCTACAATGAGCAGTTCTTC
>TRBJ2-7|-|TRBV29-1|many
CSVVGGAYEQYF
TGCAGCGTCGTTGGGGGAGCCTACGAGCAGTACTTC
>TRBJ2-1|-|TRBV24-1|few
CATSDLSSALGNEQFF
TGTGCCACCAGTGATTTATCTAGCGCCCTGGGTAATGAGCAGTTCTTC
>TRBJ2-1|-|TRBV12-3/TRBV12-4|many
CASSALGNEQFF
TGTGCCAGCAGCGCCCTCGGGAATGAGCAGTTCTTC
>TRBJ2-1|-|TRBV10-1|many
CASSGGGIGNEQFF
TGCGCCAGCAGTGGTGGGGGGATTGGCAATGAGCAGTTCTTC
>TRBJ2-7|-|TRBV7-9|-
CASSGDNPYEQYF
TGTGCCAGCAGTGGGGACAACCCATACGAGCAGTACTTC
>TRBJ1-1|-|TRBV7-3|few
CASSTAHGANTEAFF
TGTGCCAGCAGCACCGCTCACGGGGCCAACACTGAAGCTTTCTTT
>TRBJ2-3|TRBD2|TRBV10-3|many
CAISVLADTDTQYF
TGTGCCATCAGTGTACTAGCGGATACAGATACGCAGTATTTT
>TRBJ1-2|-|TRBV5-1|many
CASSLVNSGFGYTF
TGCGCCAGCAGCTTGGTCAATTCAGGTTTTGGCTACACCTTC
>TRBJ2-5|-|TRBV11-2|few
CASSLAGARETQYF
TGTGCCAGCAGCTTAGCGGGAGCGAGGGAGACCCAGTACTTC
>TRBJ2-1|-|TRBV3-1|-
CASSQVRANEQFF
TGTGCCAGCAGCCAAGTTAGAGCCAATGAGCAGTTCTTC
>TRBJ2-7|-|TRBV29-1|few
CSVQDTYEQYF
TGCAGCGTCCAAGACACCTACGAGCAGTACTTC
>TRBJ2-1|TRBD1|TRBV29-1|many
CSAMGQNNEQFF
TGCAGCGCGATGGGACAGAACAATGAGCAGTTCTTC
>TRBJ2-3|TRBD2|TRBV10-3|-
CATLDGGSTDTQYF
TGTGCCACACTGGACGGCGGGAGTACAGATACGCAGTATTTT
>TRBJ2-1|-|TRBV20-1|-
CSARGTIYNEQFF
TGCAGTGCTAGAGGGACTATCTACAATGAGCAGTTCTTC
>TRBJ2-2|TRBD1|TRBV27|few
CASSPTGGMPPAELFF
TGTGCCAGCAGTCCAACAGGGGGCATGCCGCCGGCGGAGCTGTTTTTT
>TRBJ1-1|-|TRBV5-1|few
CASTPSLDREAFF
TGCGCCAGCACCCCGTCCCTTGACAGGGAAGCTTTCTTT
>TRBJ1-1|-|TRBV12-3/TRBV12-4|many
CASSTGGGPGLTEAFF
TGTGCCAGCAGCACTGGGGGGGGACCAGGGCTAACTGAAGCTTTCTTT
>TRBJ2-1|-|TRBV7-2|few
CASSLVGGANEQFF
TGTGCCAGCAGCTTAGTTGGGGGTGCCAATGAGCAGTTCTTC
>TRBJ2-1|TRBD2|TRBV5-6|few
CASSFFFRLAGDNEQFF
TGTGCCAGCAGCTTTTTCTTCCGACTAGCGGGGGACAATGAGCAGTTCTTC
>TRBJ2-5|TRBD1|TRBV7-8|-
CATVGQVETQYF
TGTGCCACTGTGGGACAGGTAGAGACCCAGTACTTC
>TRBJ1-1|-|TRBV5-1|many
CASSLGDLLNTEAFF
TGCGCCAGCAGCCTGGGGGACCTCTTGAACACTGAAGCTTTCTTT
>TRBJ2-3|-|TRBV20-1|few
CSANPRSPSTDTQYF
TGCAGTGCTAATCCCCGAAGCCCTAGCACAGATACGCAGTATTTT
>TRBJ2-1|TRBD2|TRBV2|many
CASKTIAGESYNEQFF
TGTGCCAGCAAAACCATAGCGGGAGAATCGTACAATGAGCAGTTCTTC
>TRBJ2-3|TRBD1|TRBV6-2/TRBV6-3|-
CASYHRDRVTDTQYF
TGTGCCAGCTATCACCGGGACAGGGTCACAGATACGCAGTATTTT
>TRBJ1-2|-|TRBV5-1|many
CASSLDGSYGYTF
TGCGCCAGCAGCTTAGATGGATCCTATGGCTACACCTTC
>TRBJ1-1|-|TRBV20-1|few
CSATQWNTEAFF
TGCAGTGCTACACAGTGGAACACTGAAGCTTTCTTT
>TRBJ2-7|TRBD2|TRBV27|-
CASSSFSGRAISYEQYF
TGTGCCAGCAGTTCCTTTAGCGGGAGGGCCATCTCCTACGAGCAGTACTTC
>TRBJ2-5|TRBD1|TRBV10-3|few
CAISEGQAQETQYF
TGTGCCATCAGTGAGGGACAGGCCCAAGAGACCCAGTACTTC
>TRBJ2-1|TRBD1|TRBV12-3/TRBV12-4|many
CASSFWTGTGDNEQFF
TGTGCCAGCAGTTTTTGGACCGGGACAGGGGATAATGAGCAGTTCTTC
>TRBJ2-1|-|TRBV21-1|-
CASRSTQFLTSGSYEQFF
TGTGCCAGCAGGAGCACCCAATTTTTGACTAGCGGGAGCTATGAGCAGTTCTTC
>TRBJ2-5|TRBD2|TRBV20-1|-
CSAGIAGVQTQYF
TGCAGTGCTGGAATAGCGGGAGTTCAGACCCAGTACTTC
>TRBJ2-6|-|TRBV20-1|many
CSARVPGHLSGANVLTF
TGCAGTGCTAGAGTCCCGGGACACCTCTCTGGGGCCAACGTCCTGACTTTC
>TRBJ2-1|-|TRBV10-1|once
CASSNPRTGAYNEQFF
TGCGCCAGCAGTAACCCCAGGACCGGTGCCTACAATGAGCAGTTCTTC
>TRBJ1-6|-|TRBV4-1|many
CASSQGGRFDSPLHF
TGCGCCAGCAGCCAAGGAGGGAGGTTCGATTCACCCCTCCACTTT
>TRBJ1-1|-|TRBV6-5|-
CASSSGFQAWF
TGTGCCAGCAGTTCCGGCTTCCAGGCGTGGTTT
>TRBJ2-2|TRBD1|TRBV6-5|few
CASGKGGQAGELFF
TGTGCCAGCGGGAAGGGGGGACAGGCCGGGGAGCTGTTTTTT